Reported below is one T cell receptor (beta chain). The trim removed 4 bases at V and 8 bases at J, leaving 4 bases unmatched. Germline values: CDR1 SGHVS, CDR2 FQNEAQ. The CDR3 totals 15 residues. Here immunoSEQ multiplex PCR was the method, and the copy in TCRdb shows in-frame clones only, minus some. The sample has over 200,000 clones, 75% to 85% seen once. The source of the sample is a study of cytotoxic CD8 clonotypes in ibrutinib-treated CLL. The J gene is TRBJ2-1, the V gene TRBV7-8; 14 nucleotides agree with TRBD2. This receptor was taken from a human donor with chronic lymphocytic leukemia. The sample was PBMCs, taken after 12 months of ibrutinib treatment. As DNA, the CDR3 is TGTGCCAGCAGCTCTGGACTAGCGGGAGGCTATGAGCAGTTCTTC. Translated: CASSSGLAGGYEQFF.